Below are 9 T cell receptor beta chains sequenced from a single sample in a study of CD8+ T cells in alopecia areata. TCR sequencing used cDNA made by reverse transcription of extracted RNA. Profiled with immunoSEQ multiplex PCR; TCRdb holds only in-frame clones, not every one. The data show 150,000 to 200,000 clones, about 71% seen once. Treatment here: oral pan-JAK inhibitor, 5-10 mg twice daily. The sample was CD4+ T cells sorted from blood, taken at week 4, from a patient treated with tofacitinib. The receptors were gathered from a human donor with alopecia areata.

Only one count was recorded for this clone. The chain uses TRBV4-3 and TRBJ2-5, with 8 bases that match TRBD1. V shed 0 bases and J 2 bases; nucleotides not matched to a gene: 2. Germline V gene sequence: CDR1 LGHNA, CDR2 YSLEER. The CDR3 length is 15 residues. The CDR3 loop is CASSQEGQAQETQYF. As DNA, the CDR3 is TGCGCCAGCAGCCAAGAGGGACAGGCTCAAGAGACCCAGTACTTC.

The chain links TRBV6-5 to TRBJ2-3; 7 bases are shared with TRBD2. CDR1 and CDR2 (germline): MNHEY, SVGAGI. This CDR3 has 16 amino acids. V was pared by 2 bases and J by 6 bases, with 11 bases of the junction left unmatched. This CDR3 reads CASSYHTSVAPDTQYF. The CDR3 DNA reads as TGTGCCAGCAGTTACCACACTAGCGTTGCCCCCGATACGCAGTATTTT.

V usage is TRBV30 and J usage is TRBJ2-7; 11 bases map to TRBD2. CDR3 size: 14 residues. CDR1 GTSNPN and CDR2 SVGIG come from the germline V gene (reference sequence). J lost 5 bases, V lost 8 bases, and 11 bases had no gene match. DNA for the CDR3: TGTGCCGCACGGGGGACTAGCGGCGGGGACGAGCAGTACTTC. Translated: CAARGTSGGDEQYF.

This chain uses TRBV4-2 with TRBJ1-4; D gene ambiguous. The CDR3 totals 15 residues. Deletions cut 5 bases from V and 7 bases from J, with 17 bases between. Germline CDR1 and CDR2: LGHNA and YNFKEQ. DNA for the CDR3: TGTGCCAGCAGCATGGTCCAAGGCCGTAGTGAAAAACTGTTTTTT. Protein sequence: CASSMVQGRSEKLFF.

The chain has TRBV7-2 and TRBJ1-6; 7 positions agree with TRBD1. This CDR3 is built from 15 residues. CDR1 SGHTA and CDR2 FQGNSA come from the germline V gene. V lost 4 bases to trimming and J lost 7 bases; unmatched junction nucleotides: 7. CDR3 bases: TGTGCCAGCAGCTCGCGACAGGGCGGAAATTCACCCCTCCACTTT. It codes for CASSSRQGGNSPLHF.

In its sample, this clone was seen once. The chain has TRBV30 and TRBJ1-6; 8 positions match TRBD1. Trimming removed 0 bases from V and 6 bases from J; junction bases left unmatched: 10. CDR1 is GTSNPN, CDR2 SVGIG, per germline (reference sequence). The CDR3 is 17 amino acids. CDR3 nucleotides: TGTGCCTGGAGTGTATACCCCCTAGGACAGGGTAATTCACCCCTCCACTTT. Its translation: CAWSVYPLGQGNSPLHF.

The gene calls are TRBV5-6 and TRBJ1-2, with a tentative D call TRBD1 (6 bases). Between the trimmed V and J ends, which lost 3 bases and 0 bases, there was a span of 12 bases. CDR3 length: 15 amino acids. CDR1 is SGHDT, CDR2 YYEEEE, per germline. CDR3 sequence: CASSSRWTANYGYTF. The CDR3 DNA sequence: TGTGCCAGCAGCTCCCGGTGGACAGCTAACTATGGCTACACCTTC.

This rearrangement joins TRBV29-1 to TRBJ2-3; D is uncertain. Germline lookup yields CDR1 SQVTM and CDR2 ANQGSEA. The CDR3 contains 12 residues. With 8 bases removed from V and 2 bases from J, the gap between germline ends came to 11 bases. The CDR3 loop is CSLTDLTDTQYF. The CDR3 DNA reads as TGCAGCCTTACAGATCTCACAGATACGCAGTATTTT.

This chain joins TRBV30 and TRBJ2-5; 15 bases are a match to TRBD2. Germline CDR1 reads GTSNPN; CDR2 reads SVGIG (reference sequence). The CDR3 extends over 13 amino acids. With V trimmed by 8 bases and J by 2 bases, 0 bases remained unmatched. DNA of the CDR3: TGTGCCGGGACTAGCGGGGGGCAAGAGACCCAGTACTTC. It is translated as CAGTSGGQETQYF.